These 31 T cell receptor beta chains came from one sample sequenced in a study of blood T cells in healthy people across ages. Through a sample-barcoded 5' primer and a J-beta primer mix, a second PCR was run for roughly 6 to 12 cycles. TCRdb redid the calling of the 5' RACE reads with MiXCR, one entry per CDR3 protein. The sample records roughly 800,000 distinct CDR3 sequences, 58% being singletons. The sample comprised blood. The receptors stem from a man aged 25 to 40 in good health.

The chain combines TRBV24-1 with TRBJ2-5, with TRBD2 as a possible D gene (6 bases). From germline, CDR1 is KGHDR and CDR2 SFDVKD. This CDR3 comprises 12 residues. V was trimmed by 9 bases and J by 2 bases, leaving 9 bases between them. CDR3 amino acids: CATSGTQETQYF. CDR3 DNA: TGTGCCACCTCCGGGACTCAAGAGACCCAGTACTTC.

The chain links TRBV20-1 to TRBJ2-4, with D perhaps matching TRBD1 (5 bases). Gene TRBJ2-7 matches the end of the DNA better, so the J call may be wrong. Germline loops: CDR1 DFQATT, CDR2 SNEGSKA (reference sequence). The CDR3 consists of 11 residues. The CDR3 sequence: CSASDSIEQYF. CDR3 bases: TGCAGTGCCTCCGACAGTATCGAGCAGTACTTC.

The chain links TRBV10-3 to TRBJ1-3, with D unclear. The V gene's germline CDR1 is ENHRY and CDR2 SYGVKD. This CDR3 is built from 12 residues. The germline V and J ends were trimmed by 8 bases and 3 bases, with 8 bases remaining between them. Here the CDR3 DNA reads TGTGCCATCGAGGGTAGTGGAAACACCATATATTTT. Translated: CAIEGSGNTIYF.

This chain links TRBV12-3 or TRBV12-4 with TRBJ2-7; D might be TRBD2 (5 bases). The assigned J gene may be wrong: the sequence end matches TRBJ2-5 better. CDR3 length: 15 amino acids. The CDR3 nucleotides read TGTGCCAGCAGTTTCGCGGGCCCCGTTAAAGAGACCCAGTACTTC. This encodes CASSFAGPVKETQYF.

The chain recombines TRBV6-1 with TRBJ2-4, with D tentatively TRBD2 (6 bases). Germline V CDR1 and CDR2: MNHNS, SASEGT. Trimming removed 7 bases from V and 1 base from J, with 14 bases in between. This CDR3 has 15 residues. This CDR3 is CASTGVGSAKNIQYF. As DNA, the CDR3 is TGTGCCAGCACGGGGGTTGGTTCTGCCAAAAACATTCAGTACTTC.

J is TRBJ2-5 and V is TRBV27; the D call may be TRBD1 or TRBD2 (6 bases each). The last part of the DNA fits TRBJ2-7 better; the J call may be wrong. The CDR3 runs 12 residues. Germline V gene sequence: CDR1 MNHEY, CDR2 SMNVEV (reference sequence). CDR3 nucleotides: TGTGCCAGCAGTTTAGGGGGGCCCGAGCAGTACTTC. Its protein product is CASSLGGPEQYF.

The chain is built from TRBV11-2 and TRBJ2-1, with 7 bases that match TRBD2. CDR1 and CDR2 from the germline V gene are SGHAT and FQNNGV. With V trimmed by 3 bases and J by 4 bases, 6 bases remained unmatched. The CDR3 runs to 15 residues. The CDR3 DNA is TGTGCCAGCAGCTTCGGAAACGGGGGGTACAATGAGCAGTTCTTC. It specifies CASSFGNGGYNEQFF.

V usage is TRBV25-1 and J usage is TRBJ2-7; 10 nucleotides match TRBD2. The CDR3 covers 14 residues. Trimming removed 2 bases from V and 3 bases from J; junction bases left unmatched: 1. Germline CDR1 and CDR2: MGHDK and SYGVNS. CDR3 residues: CASSESGGGYEQYF. The CDR3 DNA is TGTGCCAGCAGTGAAAGCGGGGGGGGCTACGAGCAGTACTTC.

In its sample, this clonotype was seen many times. V gene TRBV24-1 combines with J gene TRBJ2-5, with 7 bases matching TRBD1. Trimming cost V 9 bases and J 11 bases; bases outside gene matches: 23. Looked up from germline, CDR1 is KGHDR and CDR2 is SFDVKD. The CDR3 consists of 16 residues. The CDR3 loop is CATSDQGEKPYNEQYF. The CDR3 region has the DNA TGTGCCACCTCCGATCAGGGGGAGAAACCCTACAATGAGCAGTACTTC.

This chain links TRBV2 with TRBJ2-2; weak D call: TRBD1 (6 bases). V lost 5 bases to trimming and J lost 3 bases, with 13 bases between them. The CDR3 runs to 15 residues. CDR1 is SNHLY, CDR2 FYNNEI, per germline. The DNA of the CDR3 is TGTGCCAGCAGTCGCTCCCAGGGGTACACCGGGGAGCTGTTTTTT. Translated, it gives CASSRSQGYTGELFF. Full variable domain (remainder filled in from reference TRBV2 and TRBJ2-2): EPEVTQTPSHQVTQMGQEVILRCVPISNHLYFYWYRQILGQKVEFLVSFYNNEISEKSEIFDDQFSVERPDGSNFTLKIRSTKLEDSAMYFCASSRSQGYTGELFFGEGSRLTVL.

The rearrangement uses TRBV3-1 and TRBJ2-1; D possibly corresponds to TRBD2 (5 bases). This CDR3 is 14 amino acids long. The V and J ends lost 4 bases and 5 bases respectively, with 12 bases between them. Per germline, CDR1 LGHDT and CDR2 YNNKEL (reference sequence). The DNA of the CDR3 is TGTGCCAGCAGCCCCGGGGTACCCGACAATGAGCAGTTCTTC. It translates to CASSPGVPDNEQFF.

As to this clonotype: A clone one base away is much larger, so this may be a read error. The chain combines TRBV20-1 with TRBJ1-1; 8 nucleotides match TRBD1. Germline CDR1 DFQATT, CDR2 SNEGSKA (reference sequence). CDR3 length: 15 residues. The CDR3 sequence is CSVRALPGQGAEAFF. The CDR3 nucleotides are TGCAGTGTTAGAGCACTACCCGGACAGGGCGCTGAAGCTTTCTTT.

This chain links TRBV28 with TRBJ2-3; weak D call: TRBD1 (6 bases). The CDR3 is 14 amino acids. V lost 5 bases to trimming and J lost 3 bases, with 12 bases between them. Germline V gene lookup returns CDR1 MDHEN and CDR2 SYDVKM. CDR3 sequence: CASSRQVYTDTQYF. The CDR3 DNA reads as TGTGCCAGCAGTAGACAGGTTTATACAGATACGCAGTATTTT.

V gene TRBV20-1 combines with J gene TRBJ2-5; D is tentatively TRBD1 or TRBD2 (5 bases each). The CDR3 is made up of 13 amino acids. V dropped 6 bases and J dropped 5 bases, with 16 bases sitting between them. Germline V gene sequence: CDR1 DFQATT, CDR2 SNEGSKA (reference sequence). The CDR3 DNA reads TGCAGTGCACCTTACGGGGCGAGGGAGACCCAGTACTTC. It encodes CSAPYGARETQYF.

The rearrangement links TRBV5-1 to TRBJ2-5; D gene uncertain. V lost 1 base and J lost 2, with 12 bases in between. Germline lookup yields CDR1 SGHRS and CDR2 YFSETQ. There are 15 residues in the CDR3. CDR3 sequence reads: CASSLLLGLQETQYF. The CDR3 nucleotides read TGCGCCAGCAGCTTGCTGTTGGGGTTACAAGAGACCCAGTACTTC.

This chain connects TRBV5-1 to TRBJ2-3; D is possibly TRBD2 (5 bases). Germline V gives CDR1 SGHRS, CDR2 YFSETQ. Trimming removed 4 bases at V and 5 bases at J, with 11 bases between. The CDR3 has 13 amino acids. This CDR3 reads CASSGLAQDTQYF. In DNA form, the CDR3 reads TGCGCCAGCAGCGGGCTAGCTCAAGATACGCAGTATTTT.

The rearrangement uses TRBV20-1 and TRBJ1-1; D not certain. Germline V gene data show CDR1 as DFQATT and CDR2 as SNEGSKA (reference sequence). Trimming shortened V by 2 bases and J by 3 bases, and 19 bases separated the two germline ends. The CDR3 totals 16 residues. The DNA of the CDR3 is TGCAGTGCTAGATCCCCTCGGGGAGACGTGCACACTGAAGCTTTCTTT. As protein: CSARSPRGDVHTEAFF.

This sequence joins TRBV30 and TRBJ1-5; D is undetermined. Trimming took 2 bases from V and 4 from J, leaving 12 bases between them. Germline CDR1 is GTSNPN and CDR2 is SVGIG (reference sequence). This CDR3 spans 14 amino acids. In DNA form, the CDR3 reads TGTGCCTGGAGTCTAGGGCAGAGGAATCAGCCCCAGCATTTT. This codes for CAWSLGQRNQPQHF.

The chain couples TRBV29-1 to TRBJ1-2; no firm D call. V gave up 4 bases and J gave up 4 bases, with 10 bases separating them. Germline CDR1 reads SQVTM; CDR2 reads ANQGSEA. CDR3 length: 12 residues. CDR3 sequence (DNA): TGCAGCGTTGGAAAGGAACTCTATGGCTACACCTTC. This encodes CSVGKELYGYTF.

The rearrangement links TRBV28 to TRBJ2-3; 12 nucleotides line up with TRBD2. Germline-derived CDR1 and CDR2 are MDHEN and SYDVKM. With V trimmed by 4 bases and J by 4 bases, 6 bases remained unmatched. There are 16 residues in the CDR3. This CDR3 reads CASSSGTSGSPDTQYF. The CDR3 DNA reads as TGTGCCAGCAGTTCTGGGACTAGCGGGTCTCCAGATACGCAGTATTTT.

This chain joins TRBV6-1 and TRBJ2-1; perhaps TRBD1 as D (6 bases). The CDR3 spans 11 residues. Trimming stripped 1 base from V and 15 bases from J, with 10 bases between. Germline values: CDR1 MNHNS, CDR2 SASEGT. CDR3 in amino acids: CASSEGGRGFF. The CDR3 nucleotides read TGTGCCAGCAGTGAAGGGGGGCGCGGGTTCTTC.

The gene calls are TRBV7-2 and TRBJ1-5, with a tentative D call TRBD1 (6 bases). The V gene lost 4 bases and the J gene lost 8 bases, with 18 bases spanning the gap. This CDR3 is 15 amino acids long. Per the germline V gene, CDR1 is SGHTA and CDR2 is FQGNSA. CDR3 region: CASSSLGSGAEPQHF. The CDR3 nucleotides are TGTGCCAGCAGCTCCCTAGGGTCGGGGGCTGAGCCCCAGCATTTT. Full variable domain (missing parts from reference TRBV7-2 and TRBJ1-5): GAGVSQSPSNKVTEKGKDVELRCDPISGHTALYWYRQSLGQGLEFLIYFQGNSAPDKSGLPSDRFSAERTGGSVSTLTIQRTQQEDSAVYLCASSSLGSGAEPQHFGDGTRLSIL.

The V gene is TRBV18, the J gene TRBJ1-2; D gene ambiguous. The germline gives CDR1 KGHSH, CDR2 LQKENI. The CDR3 totals 13 residues. Between the trimmed V and J ends, which lost 2 bases and 8 bases, there was a span of 12 bases. The CDR3 nucleotides are TGTGCCAGCTCACCAGGGGAGGCGCACGGCTACACCTTC. It translates to CASSPGEAHGYTF. The variable domain in full, with the rest retrieved from reference TRBV18 and TRBJ1-2, is NAGVMQNPRHLVRRRGQEARLRCSPMKGHSHVYWYRQLPEEGLKFMVYLQKENIIDESGMPKERFSAEFPKEGPSILRIQQVVRGDSAAYFCASSPGEAHGYTFGSGTRLTVV.

This chain joins TRBV15 and TRBJ2-7; the match to TRBD2 covers 9 bases. Germline trimming cut 9 bases from V and 0 bases from J; bases unmatched to any gene: 12. Germline V gene lookup returns CDR1 LNHNV and CDR2 YYDKDF (reference sequence). The CDR3 is made up of 16 amino acids. The CDR3: CATANGLALISYEQYF. For the CDR3, the DNA is TGTGCCACGGCCAATGGACTAGCGCTTATCTCCTACGAGCAGTACTTC.

The V call is TRBV12-3 or TRBV12-4, the J call TRBJ2-3; unclear D gene. This CDR3 is built from 13 residues. V lost 3 bases and J 4 bases, leaving 8 bases between the germline ends. CDR3 sequence (DNA): TGTGCCAGCAGTTTCCATAGGGCAGATACGCAGTATTTT. This translates into CASSFHRADTQYF.

The rearrangement uses TRBV5-1 and TRBJ2-5; no definite D call. With 0 bases removed from V and 13 bases from J, the gap between germline ends came to 19 bases. The CDR3 spans 14 residues. In germline, CDR1 is SGHRS, CDR2 YFSETQ. The CDR3: CASSLALDFGLRYF. DNA of the CDR3: TGCGCCAGCAGCTTGGCCTTAGACTTTGGTTTGCGGTACTTC. Looking up the rest from reference TRBV5-1 and TRBJ2-5 gives the full variable domain: KAGVTQTPRYLIKTRGQQVTLSCSPISGHRSVSWYQQTPGQGLQFLFEYFSETQRNKGNFPGRFSGRQFSNSRSEMNVSTLELGDSALYLCASSLALDFGLRYFGPGTRLLVL.

The chain uses TRBV15 and TRBJ2-4, with unresolved D. CDR3 length: 13 residues. CDR1 and CDR2 (germline): LNHNV, YYDKDF (reference sequence). V lost 3 bases to trimming and J lost 15 bases, with 18 bases between them. CDR3 nucleotide sequence: TGTGCCACCAGCAGGTCGTATGCTTACGAGCGGTACTTC. Amino acids: CATSRSYAYERYF.

As for this clonotype: At one of its ends the junction is not consistent with the germline gene, which may arise from a read error. The rearrangement joins TRBV2 to TRBJ2-1; no reliable D call. The CDR3 has 11 amino acids. Germline CDR1 SNHLY, CDR2 FYNNEI. This CDR3 is CASREDGGQFF. The CDR3 DNA reads TGTGCCAGCAGGGAAGACGGTGGGCAGTTCTTC.

This clonotype was seen only a few times. V gene TRBV20-1 combines with J gene TRBJ2-3; 8 bases agree with TRBD1. The germline V gene has CDR1 DFQATT and CDR2 SNEGSKA (reference sequence). The CDR3 is made up of 14 amino acids. V gave up 3 bases and J gave up 6 bases; unmatched junction bases: 8. DNA for the CDR3: TGCAGTGCTAGGTGGACAGGGTACTCTGATACGCAGTATTTT. The encoded protein is CSARWTGYSDTQYF.

The chain links TRBV2 to TRBJ2-1, with no clear D. Germline V lookup: CDR1 SNHLY, CDR2 FYNNEI. The CDR3 covers 14 residues. Trimming pared 7 bases from V and 2 bases from J, leaving 12 bases between. CDR3 bases: TGTGCCAGCAAGTCCGTAACCGCCTACAATGAGCAGTTCTTC. Protein: CASKSVTAYNEQFF.

A note on this clonotype: At one end the junction does not follow the germline gene, possibly because of a read error. The chain links TRBV7-9 to TRBJ2-1; the D call may be TRBD1 or TRBD2 (5 bases each). Germline loops: CDR1 SEHNR, CDR2 FQNEAQ (reference sequence). The CDR3 is 16 amino acids. In DNA, the CDR3 is TGCGCCAGCAGCTTAATAAGGTGGACGAGGGGCAATGAGCAGTTCTTC. Amino acid sequence: CASSLIRWTRGNEQFF.